Described below is a single T cell receptor (beta chain) sequence and its context. Its matching antigen is unknown. The data were obtained in a study of blood T cells in healthy people across ages. Findings and caveats of the study: What prevented conclusive comparison of naive and antigen-experienced cells was that PBMCs were unsorted. Expanded clonotype changes were possibly confounded by unknown donor CMV status. Older age coincided with a roughly linear decline in TCR beta diversity per million T cells.

Combining a sample-barcoded 5' primer with a J-beta primer mix, a second PCR ran for about 7 to 12 cycles. TCRdb passed the 5' RACE reads through MiXCR, listing each CDR3 protein once. The sample has some 1,500,000 distinct CDR3 sequences, about 42% seen once. Germline CDR1 MNHEY, CDR2 SMNVEV (reference sequence). CDR3 length: 14 amino acids. Trimming stripped 0 bases from V and 10 bases from J, with 10 bases between. The chain carries TRBV27 and TRBJ1-6, with D perhaps TRBD1 (6 bases). Sequencing used blood. The receptor's source is a young woman in good health. In nucleotides, the CDR3 is TGTGCCAGCAGTTTATCGGCAGGGGACTCACCCCTCCACTTT. Translation: CASSLSAGDSPLHF.